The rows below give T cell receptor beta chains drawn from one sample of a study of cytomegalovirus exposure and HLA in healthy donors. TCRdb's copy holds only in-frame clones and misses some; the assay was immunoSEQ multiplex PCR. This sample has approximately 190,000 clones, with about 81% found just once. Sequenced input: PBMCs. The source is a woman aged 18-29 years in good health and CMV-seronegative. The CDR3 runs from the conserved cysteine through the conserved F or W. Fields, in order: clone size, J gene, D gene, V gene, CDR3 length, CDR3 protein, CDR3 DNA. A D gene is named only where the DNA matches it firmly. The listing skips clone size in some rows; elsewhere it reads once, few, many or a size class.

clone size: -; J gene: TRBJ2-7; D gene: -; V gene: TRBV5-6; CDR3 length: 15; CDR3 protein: CASSLIVGGNYEQYF; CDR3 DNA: TGTGCCAGCAGCTTGATTGTAGGGGGTAACTACGAGCAGTACTTC
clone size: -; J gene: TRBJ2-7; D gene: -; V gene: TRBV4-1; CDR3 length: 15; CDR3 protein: CASSQDRAGPYEQYF; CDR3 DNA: TGCGCCAGCAGCCAAGACAGGGCTGGGCCCTACGAGCAGTACTTC
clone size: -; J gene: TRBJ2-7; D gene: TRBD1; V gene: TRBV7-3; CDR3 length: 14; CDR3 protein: CASSLWAGGGEQYF; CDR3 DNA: TGTGCCAGCAGCTTATGGGCAGGGGGCGGCGAGCAGTACTTC
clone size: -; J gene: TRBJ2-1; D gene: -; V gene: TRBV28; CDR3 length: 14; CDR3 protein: CASSLGQVYNEQFF; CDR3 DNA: TGTGCCAGCAGTTTAGGGCAGGTTTACAATGAGCAGTTCTTC
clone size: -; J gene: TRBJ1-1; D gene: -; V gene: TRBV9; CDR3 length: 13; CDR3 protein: CASSVSENTEAFF; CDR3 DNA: TGTGCCAGCAGCGTCAGCGAGAACACTGAAGCTTTCTTT
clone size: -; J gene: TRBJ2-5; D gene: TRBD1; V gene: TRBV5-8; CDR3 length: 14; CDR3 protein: CASRLTGGKETQYF; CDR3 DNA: TGTGCCAGCAGACTGACAGGGGGCAAAGAGACCCAGTACTTC
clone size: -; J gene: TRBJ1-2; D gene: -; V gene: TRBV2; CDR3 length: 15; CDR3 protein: CASSGGSEVNYGYTF; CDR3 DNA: TGTGCCAGCAGTGGAGGGTCGGAGGTGAACTATGGCTACACCTTC
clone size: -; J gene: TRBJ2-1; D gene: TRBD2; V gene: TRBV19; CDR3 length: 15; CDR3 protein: CASSAGTSGGNEQFF; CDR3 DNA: TGTGCCAGTAGTGCCGGGACTAGCGGGGGGAATGAGCAGTTCTTC
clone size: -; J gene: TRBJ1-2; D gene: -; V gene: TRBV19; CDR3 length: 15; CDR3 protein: CASSIGSGDSYGYTF; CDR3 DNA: TGTGCCAGTAGTATCGGGTCAGGGGATTCGTATGGCTACACCTTC
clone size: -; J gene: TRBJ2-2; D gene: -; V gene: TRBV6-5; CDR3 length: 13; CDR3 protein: CASSYQEDGELFF; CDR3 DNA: TGTGCCAGCAGTTACCAGGAGGACGGGGAGCTGTTTTTT
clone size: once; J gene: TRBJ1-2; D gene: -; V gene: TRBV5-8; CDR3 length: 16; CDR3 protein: CASSFSSARANYGYTF; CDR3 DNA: TGTGCCAGCAGCTTTTCCTCGGCCAGGGCTAACTATGGCTACACCTTC
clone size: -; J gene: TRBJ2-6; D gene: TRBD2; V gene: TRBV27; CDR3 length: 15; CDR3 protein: CASSSGGKGANVLTF; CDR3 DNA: TGTGCCAGCAGTTCGGGGGGGAAGGGGGCCAACGTCCTGACTTTC
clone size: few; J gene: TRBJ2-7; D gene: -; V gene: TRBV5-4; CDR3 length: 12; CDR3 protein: CASSLEPYEQYF; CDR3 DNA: TGTGCCAGCAGCTTGGAGCCTTACGAGCAGTACTTC
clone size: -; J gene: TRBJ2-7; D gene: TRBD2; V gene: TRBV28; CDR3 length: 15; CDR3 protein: CASSFTSGRDNEQYF; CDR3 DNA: TGTGCCAGCAGTTTCACTAGCGGGAGGGACAACGAGCAGTACTTC
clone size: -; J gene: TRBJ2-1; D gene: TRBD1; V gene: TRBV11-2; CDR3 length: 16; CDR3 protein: CASSLAGTGFYNEQFF; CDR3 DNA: TGTGCCAGCAGCTTAGCCGGGACAGGGTTTTACAATGAGCAGTTCTTC
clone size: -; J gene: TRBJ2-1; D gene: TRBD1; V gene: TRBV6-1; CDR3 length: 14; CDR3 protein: CATLGTGNYGEQFF; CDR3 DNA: TGTGCCACTCTGGGGACAGGAAATTATGGTGAGCAGTTCTTC
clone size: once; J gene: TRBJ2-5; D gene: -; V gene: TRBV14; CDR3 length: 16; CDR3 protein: CASSQDYTLAGETQYF; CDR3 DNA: TGTGCCAGCAGCCAAGATTATACCCTAGCCGGAGAGACCCAGTACTTC